A single sample gave rise to the 16 T cell receptor beta chains below, sequenced in a study of blood T cell repertoires in COVID-19. The data were produced by immunoSEQ multiplex PCR, yet TCRdb's version contains in-frame clones alone and is incomplete. The repertoire consists of roughly 170,000 clones, with 82% occurring once and the leading ten covering around 18%. Sample: PBMCs or T cells enriched from blood (not recorded which). The receptors come from a man in his sixties who had recovered from COVID-19.

This rearrangement joins TRBV3-1 (or the pseudogene TRBV3-2) to TRBJ2-7, with 8 bases lining up with TRBD1. The CDR3 has 14 amino acids. The germline gives CDR1 LGHDT, CDR2 YNNKEL (reference sequence). V dropped 4 bases and J dropped 2; count of bases not matched to a gene: 4. The CDR3 sequence: CASSPRGRTYEQYF. Written as DNA, the CDR3 is TGTGCCAGCAGCCCCAGGGGGCGGACCTACGAGCAGTACTTC.

This chain connects TRBV2 to TRBJ1-2, with 8 bases fitting TRBD1. The germline gives CDR1 SNHLY, CDR2 FYNNEI. The CDR3 covers 14 residues. Unmatched junction bases numbered 12, after V lost 2 bases and J lost 13 bases. The CDR3 DNA reads TGTGCCAGCAGTGAAATGGGAATCGGGACAGGACTCACCTTC. This codes for CASSEMGIGTGLTF.

The chain has TRBV5-6 and TRBJ2-7; D not certain. With 0 bases removed from V and 6 bases from J, the gap between germline ends came to 4 bases. The CDR3 loop spans 11 amino acids. CDR1 is SGHDT and CDR2 is YYEEEE in the germline V gene. DNA for the CDR3: TGTGCCAGCAGCTTGGATATCGAGCAGTACTTC. Amino acids: CASSLDIEQYF.

The CDR3, as DNA: TGTGCCAGCAGTTTCCAGAAACAGGGGGCGCTGGCCTACGAGCAGTACTTC. It specifies CASSFQKQGALAYEQYF. The chain employs TRBV28 and TRBJ2-7; 9 bases map to TRBD1. The V gene end was trimmed by 3 bases and the J gene end by 2 bases; junction bases not matched to a gene: 11. This CDR3 spans 17 amino acids. Per the germline V gene, CDR1 is MDHEN and CDR2 is SYDVKM.

The rearrangement joins TRBV28 to TRBJ2-4, with no clear D. Deletions cut 0 bases from V and 0 bases from J, with 12 bases between. CDR1 is MDHEN and CDR2 is SYDVKM in the germline V gene. The CDR3 consists of 17 residues. The CDR3 DNA is TGTGCCAGCAGTTTATGGACTGCCCACGTAGCCAAAAACATTCAGTACTTC. Its translation is CASSLWTAHVAKNIQYF. The full variable domain, completed using reference TRBV28 and TRBJ2-4, is DVKVTQSSRYLVKRTGEKVFLECVQDMDHENMFWYRQDPGLGLRLIYFSYDVKMKEKGDIPEGYSVSREKKERFSLILESASTNQTSMYLCASSLWTAHVAKNIQYFGAGTRLSVL.

This sequence joins TRBV6-4 and TRBJ2-7; 9 bases align to TRBD2. This CDR3 is 14 amino acids long. With 8 bases clipped from V and 3 bases from J, the junction kept 8 bases outside the gene matches. Germline CDR1 and CDR2: MRHNA and SNTAGT. In DNA form, the CDR3 reads TGTGCCAGCCAGAGGGAGCGGGGGGACTACGAGCAGTACTTC. It specifies CASQRERGDYEQYF.

This sequence joins TRBV9 and TRBJ2-2, with D possibly matching TRBD2 (6 bases). The CDR3 length is 15 residues. The germline V gene encodes CDR1 SGDLS and CDR2 YYNGEE. V was cut by 4 bases and J by 6 bases, with 16 bases left in between. CDR3 region: CASSPRDFRPGELFF. In DNA form, the CDR3 reads TGTGCCAGCAGCCCTCGGGACTTTAGACCCGGGGAGCTGTTTTTT. Looking up the rest from reference TRBV9 and TRBJ2-2 gives the full variable domain: DSGVTQTPKHLITATGQRVTLRCSPRSGDLSVYWYQQSLDQGLQFLIQYYNGEERAKGNILERFSAQQFPDLHSELNLSSLELGDSALYFCASSPRDFRPGELFFGEGSRLTVL.

The chain employs TRBV4-2 and TRBJ2-1; TRBD2 aligns across 10 bases. The CDR3 sequence is 15 residues long. The germline gives CDR1 LGHNA, CDR2 YNFKEQ. The V and J ends lost 1 base and 9 bases, in that order; junction bases with no gene match: 6. The CDR3 DNA follows: TGTGCCAGCAGCCAAGTCGCTAGCGGGAGAGGTGAGCAGTTCTTC. The encoded protein is CASSQVASGRGEQFF.

This rearrangement joins TRBV5-5 to TRBJ2-1; 7 bases agree with TRBD2. Germline CDR1 SGHKS, CDR2 YYEKEE (reference sequence). V gave up 4 bases and J gave up 1 base; unmatched junction bases: 8. CDR3 length equals 16 residues. CDR3 loop: CASSQSSGLSYNEQFF. The DNA for the CDR3 is TGTGCCAGCAGCCAATCTAGCGGACTTTCCTACAATGAGCAGTTCTTC.

The chain joins TRBV7-9 to TRBJ1-1; D remains ambiguous. The ends were cut back, 5 bases at V and 7 bases at J, with 11 bases in the middle. The CDR3 runs 12 residues. Germline V gene data show CDR1 as SEHNR and CDR2 as FQNEAQ (reference sequence). The CDR3: CASSPGDGEAFF. CDR3 DNA: TGTGCCAGCAGCCCTGGAGATGGTGAAGCTTTCTTT.

The V call is TRBV19, the J call TRBJ2-1; D possibly corresponds to TRBD2 (5 bases). Trimming removed 5 bases at V and 3 bases at J, with 11 bases between. The CDR3 contains 14 residues. The germline gives CDR1 LNHDA, CDR2 SQIVND (reference sequence). DNA for the CDR3: TGTGCCAGTAGTGGTGGGAGCGGCTACAATGAGCAGTTCTTC. This gives the protein CASSGGSGYNEQFF.

The chain combines TRBV6-1 with TRBJ1-6, with D perhaps TRBD1 (6 bases). This CDR3 spans 17 amino acids. Trimming removed 3 bases at V and 6 bases at J, with 18 bases between. Germline V gene sequence: CDR1 MNHNS, CDR2 SASEGT. CDR3 coding DNA: TGTGCCAGCAGTGAGGCCGGGGGGCGAAGGAGTAATTCACCCCTCCACTTT. Translated, it gives CASSEAGGRRSNSPLHF.

This clone was counted at least ten times. The V call is TRBV7-9, the J call TRBJ2-5, with 9 bases fitting TRBD1. With 5 bases clipped from V and 6 bases from J, the junction kept 7 bases outside the gene matches. This CDR3 has 14 residues. Germline V gene lookup returns CDR1 SEHNR and CDR2 FQNEAQ (reference sequence). The CDR3 region has the DNA TGTGCCAGCAGCATTACAGGGGGCGGGAAGACCCAGTACTTC. Residues: CASSITGGGKTQYF.

The chain has TRBV5-1 and TRBJ1-1; 9 positions agree with TRBD1. Germline V gives CDR1 SGHRS, CDR2 YFSETQ. The CDR3 contains 18 residues. With 3 bases clipped from V and 1 base from J, the junction kept 13 bases outside the gene matches. CDR3 region: CASSSGTGGDRRNTEAFF. The CDR3 DNA reads as TGCGCCAGCAGCTCTGGCACAGGGGGCGATAGACGGAACACTGAAGCTTTCTTT.

CDR3 sequence reads: CSVALASRETQYF. CDR3 nucleotide sequence: TGCAGCGTTGCCCTCGCTAGCAGGGAGACCCAGTACTTC. This rearrangement joins TRBV29-1 to TRBJ2-5, with D perhaps matching TRBD2 (5 bases). With 4 bases removed from V and 5 bases from J, the gap between germline ends came to 14 bases. From germline, CDR1 is SQVTM and CDR2 ANQGSEA. This CDR3 contains 13 residues. The full variable domain, its missing parts supplied by reference TRBV29-1 and TRBJ2-5, is SAVISQKPSRDICQRGTSLTIQCQVDSQVTMMFWYRQQPGQSLTLIATANQGSEATYESGFVIDKFPISRPNLTFSTLTVSNMSPEDSSIYLCSVALASRETQYFGPGTRLLVL.

The rearrangement joins TRBV3-1 (or the pseudogene TRBV3-2) to TRBJ1-3; 9 bases are a match to TRBD1. Germline V gene data show CDR1 as LGHDT and CDR2 as YNNKEL (reference sequence). The junction had 17 bases not matched to a gene; V was cut back by 1 base and J by 4 bases. CDR3 size: 20 residues. CDR3 sequence reads: CASSQAGQGIGPVSGNTIYF. CDR3 sequence (DNA): TGTGCCAGCAGCCAAGCGGGACAGGGAATCGGCCCTGTTTCGGGAAACACCATATATTTT.